A selection of T cell receptor beta chains follows, all from one sample in a study of response to subunit inactivated influenza vaccine. TCRdb independently ran MiXCR on the RT-PCR reads; one entry per CDR3 protein. The profile covers approximately 520,000 distinct CDR3 sequences, with more than 15% appearing a single time and approximately 3% taken by the ten largest. This specimen consisted of CD4+ T cells sorted from PBMCs, obtained around 25 months after vaccination. These receptors were collected from a man between 50 and 69 years old who received an inactivated influenza vaccine. Each CDR3 is given with its conserved first and last residue. The D gene is left open where the match is weak. Some rows mark clone size as missing; the rest say once, few, many or name a class of expanded clone.

v_gene: TRBV20-1
j_gene: TRBJ2-2
abundance: few
d_gene: TRBD2
CDR3nt: TGCAGTGCTGCCGCCGGCGGGAGCACCGGGGAGCTGTTTTTT
CDR3aa: CSAAAGGSTGELFF

v_gene: TRBV12-3/TRBV12-4
j_gene: TRBJ2-1
abundance: many
d_gene: -
CDR3nt: TGTGCCAGCAGTTTTGCTAGCGTAAATGAGCAGTTCTTC
CDR3aa: CASSFASVNEQFF

v_gene: TRBV29-1
j_gene: TRBJ1-1
abundance: -
d_gene: -
CDR3nt: TGCAGCGTTGAACCAGGCGCTGAAGCTTTCTTT
CDR3aa: CSVEPGAEAFF

v_gene: TRBV30
j_gene: TRBJ2-7
abundance: -
d_gene: -
CDR3nt: TGTGCCCTGGACACCAACTCCTACGAGCAGTACTTC
CDR3aa: CALDTNSYEQYF

v_gene: TRBV12-3/TRBV12-4
j_gene: TRBJ2-3
abundance: few
d_gene: -
CDR3nt: TGTGCCAGCAGCCTCCTATCCGGGACTTACACAGATACGCAGTATTTT
CDR3aa: CASSLLSGTYTDTQYF

v_gene: TRBV27
j_gene: TRBJ2-2
abundance: few
d_gene: TRBD2
CDR3nt: TGTGCCAGCAGTCGGGGGACTAGCGACACCGGGGAGCTGTTTTTT
CDR3aa: CASSRGTSDTGELFF

v_gene: TRBV20-1
j_gene: TRBJ2-1
abundance: -
d_gene: -
CDR3nt: TGCAGTGCTAGAGATGTACAGGGAGCCGACAATGAGCAGTTCTTC
CDR3aa: CSARDVQGADNEQFF

v_gene: TRBV7-6
j_gene: TRBJ2-3
abundance: -
d_gene: TRBD2
CDR3nt: TGTGCCAGCAGCTTATTAAAGCTAGCGGGGGGCCAGGGCACAGATACGCAGTATTTT
CDR3aa: CASSLLKLAGGQGTDTQYF

v_gene: TRBV10-3
j_gene: TRBJ2-1
abundance: few
d_gene: TRBD2
CDR3nt: TGTGCCATCAGGGGACTAGCGGACTACAATGAGCAGTTCTTC
CDR3aa: CAIRGLADYNEQFF

v_gene: TRBV7-9
j_gene: TRBJ2-1
abundance: few
d_gene: TRBD1
CDR3nt: TGTGCCAGCAGCTCCTGGGACAGGAGATACAATGAGCAGTTCTTC
CDR3aa: CASSSWDRRYNEQFF

v_gene: TRBV2
j_gene: TRBJ2-3
abundance: -
d_gene: TRBD2
CDR3nt: TGTGCCAGCAGGACCTCTAGCGGGGGCACAGATACGCAGTATTTT
CDR3aa: CASRTSSGGTDTQYF

v_gene: TRBV29-1
j_gene: TRBJ2-3
abundance: -
d_gene: TRBD2
CDR3nt: TGCAGCGTTGATGACGCGCGGGGGGGCCTCAACACAGATACGCAGTATTTT
CDR3aa: CSVDDARGGLNTDTQYF

v_gene: TRBV29-1
j_gene: TRBJ2-5
abundance: many
d_gene: -
CDR3nt: TGCAGCGTTAAACCAACAGGGACCCAGTACTTC
CDR3aa: CSVKPTGTQYF

v_gene: TRBV20-1
j_gene: TRBJ1-1
abundance: -
d_gene: -
CDR3nt: TGCAGTGCTAGAGCGGGGGCCGCGAACACTGAAGCTTTCTTT
CDR3aa: CSARAGAANTEAFF

v_gene: TRBV7-3
j_gene: TRBJ2-7
abundance: few
d_gene: TRBD1
CDR3nt: TGTGCCAGCAGCTTAACGCCGGGACAGGGGGTCGAGCAGTACTTC
CDR3aa: CASSLTPGQGVEQYF

v_gene: TRBV20-1
j_gene: TRBJ2-2
abundance: -
d_gene: -
CDR3nt: TGCAGTGCCAACAGGGACACCGGGGAGCTGTTTTTT
CDR3aa: CSANRDTGELFF

v_gene: TRBV5-1
j_gene: TRBJ1-4
abundance: -
d_gene: -
CDR3nt: TGCGCCAGCAGCTTGAGACAGGATCAAAAACTGTTTTTT
CDR3aa: CASSLRQDQKLFF

v_gene: TRBV28
j_gene: TRBJ2-5
abundance: few
d_gene: -
CDR3nt: TGTGCCAGCGTAGCGGCGGGTCCGGGGACCCAGTACTTC
CDR3aa: CASVAAGPGTQYF

v_gene: TRBV4-3
j_gene: TRBJ2-1
abundance: -
d_gene: -
CDR3nt: TGCGCCAGCTGCTATACAGGAGTACAGTTCTTC
CDR3aa: CASCYTGVQFF

v_gene: TRBV18
j_gene: TRBJ1-2
abundance: -
d_gene: TRBD1
CDR3nt: TGTGCCAGCTCACCACCGGTGACAGGGTCCGGCTACACCTTC
CDR3aa: CASSPPVTGSGYTF

v_gene: TRBV9
j_gene: TRBJ2-2
abundance: many
d_gene: -
CDR3nt: TGTGCCAGCAGCCCCGGACTGGGAACGGGAACCGGGGAGCTGTTTTTT
CDR3aa: CASSPGLGTGTGELFF

v_gene: TRBV3-1
j_gene: TRBJ2-2
abundance: -
d_gene: -
CDR3nt: TGTGCCAGCAGGGAAAGGGTGGAGAAGACCGGGGAGCTGTTTTTT
CDR3aa: CASRERVEKTGELFF

v_gene: TRBV10-3
j_gene: TRBJ2-6
abundance: -
d_gene: TRBD1
CDR3nt: TGTGCCATCAGTGGGACGACAGGGGGCTCTGGGGCCAACGTCCTGACTTTC
CDR3aa: CAISGTTGGSGANVLTF

v_gene: TRBV5-1
j_gene: TRBJ2-5
abundance: few
d_gene: TRBD2
CDR3nt: TGCGCCAGCAGCTTCGGGTCGCCTAGCGGACAAGAGACCCAGTACTTC
CDR3aa: CASSFGSPSGQETQYF

v_gene: TRBV12-3/TRBV12-4
j_gene: TRBJ1-1
abundance: -
d_gene: TRBD1
CDR3nt: TGTGCCAGCGGATCACGGGACAGGGGATCTGAAGCTTTCTTT
CDR3aa: CASGSRDRGSEAFF

v_gene: TRBV12-3/TRBV12-4
j_gene: TRBJ1-5
abundance: many
d_gene: -
CDR3nt: TGTGCCAGCAGTTTATTCGCCGGGGCGAGCAATCAGCCCCAGCATTTT
CDR3aa: CASSLFAGASNQPQHF

v_gene: TRBV7-2
j_gene: TRBJ2-2
abundance: -
d_gene: -
CDR3nt: TGTGCCAGCAGCCCCTACGCTAGCGTTGGGTTCATCGGGGAGCTGTTTTTT
CDR3aa: CASSPYASVGFIGELFF

v_gene: TRBV5-1
j_gene: TRBJ1-6
abundance: many
d_gene: -
CDR3nt: TGCGCCAGCAGAGAGGGGACACCGGCTAATTCACCCCTCCACTTT
CDR3aa: CASREGTPANSPLHF

v_gene: TRBV5-1
j_gene: TRBJ1-2
abundance: -
d_gene: -
CDR3nt: TGCGCCAGCTCAAACAGCGGAGGGAGCTATGGCTACACCTTC
CDR3aa: CASSNSGGSYGYTF

v_gene: TRBV12-3/TRBV12-4
j_gene: TRBJ1-1
abundance: -
d_gene: TRBD1
CDR3nt: TGTGCCAGCAGCCCCCCGACAGGGCTGTTTGATGAAGCTTTCTTT
CDR3aa: CASSPPTGLFDEAFF

v_gene: TRBV5-7
j_gene: TRBJ2-1
abundance: -
d_gene: TRBD2
CDR3nt: TGTGCCAGCGGCTCTGGGCCCGGGACTAGCGGTTACAATGAGCAGTTCTTC
CDR3aa: CASGSGPGTSGYNEQFF

v_gene: TRBV12-3/TRBV12-4
j_gene: TRBJ2-5
abundance: -
d_gene: TRBD2
CDR3nt: TGTGCCAGCAGTTTCAGCCTAGCGGGTCAAGAGACCCAGTACTTC
CDR3aa: CASSFSLAGQETQYF

v_gene: TRBV7-6
j_gene: TRBJ2-5
abundance: -
d_gene: TRBD2
CDR3nt: TGTGCCAGCAGCCAAACTAGCGGGAGGGTTGAGACCCAGTACTTC
CDR3aa: CASSQTSGRVETQYF

v_gene: TRBV20-1
j_gene: TRBJ1-1
abundance: many
d_gene: -
CDR3nt: TGCAGTGCCGCTCGGGGAGGAGGAGTCACTGAAGCTTTCTTT
CDR3aa: CSAARGGGVTEAFF

v_gene: TRBV5-1
j_gene: TRBJ2-1
abundance: -
d_gene: TRBD2
CDR3nt: TGCGCCAGCAGCTGGGCGGGGGGGGTTTACAATGAGCAGTTCTTC
CDR3aa: CASSWAGGVYNEQFF

v_gene: TRBV18
j_gene: TRBJ1-1
abundance: -
d_gene: -
CDR3nt: TGTGCCAGCTCACCGATGAACACTGAAGCTTTCTTT
CDR3aa: CASSPMNTEAFF

v_gene: TRBV20-1
j_gene: TRBJ2-1
abundance: -
d_gene: TRBD2
CDR3nt: TGCAGTGCTAGTGCATCGAAGACTAGCGGGAGCTACAATGAGCAGTTCTTC
CDR3aa: CSASASKTSGSYNEQFF